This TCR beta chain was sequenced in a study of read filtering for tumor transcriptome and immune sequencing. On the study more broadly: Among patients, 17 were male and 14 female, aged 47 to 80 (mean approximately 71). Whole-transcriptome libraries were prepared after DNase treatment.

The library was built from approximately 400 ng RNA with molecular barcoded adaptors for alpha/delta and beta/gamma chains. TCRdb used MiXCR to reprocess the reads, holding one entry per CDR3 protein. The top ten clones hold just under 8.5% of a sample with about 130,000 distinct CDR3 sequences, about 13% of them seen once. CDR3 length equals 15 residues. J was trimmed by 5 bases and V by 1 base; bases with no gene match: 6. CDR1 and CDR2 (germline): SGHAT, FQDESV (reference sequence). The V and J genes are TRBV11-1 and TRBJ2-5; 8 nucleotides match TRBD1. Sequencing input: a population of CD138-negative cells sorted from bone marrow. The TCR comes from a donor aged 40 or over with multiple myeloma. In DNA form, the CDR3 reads TGTGCCAGCAGCTTAGAACAGGGGGAGGAGGAGACCCAGTACTTC. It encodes CASSLEQGEEETQYF. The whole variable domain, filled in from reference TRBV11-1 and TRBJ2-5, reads EAEVAQSPRYKITEKSQAVAFWCDPISGHATLYWYRQILGQGPELLVQFQDESVVDDSQLPKDRFSAERLKGVDSTLKIQPAELGDSAMYLCASSLEQGEEETQYFGPGTRLLVL.